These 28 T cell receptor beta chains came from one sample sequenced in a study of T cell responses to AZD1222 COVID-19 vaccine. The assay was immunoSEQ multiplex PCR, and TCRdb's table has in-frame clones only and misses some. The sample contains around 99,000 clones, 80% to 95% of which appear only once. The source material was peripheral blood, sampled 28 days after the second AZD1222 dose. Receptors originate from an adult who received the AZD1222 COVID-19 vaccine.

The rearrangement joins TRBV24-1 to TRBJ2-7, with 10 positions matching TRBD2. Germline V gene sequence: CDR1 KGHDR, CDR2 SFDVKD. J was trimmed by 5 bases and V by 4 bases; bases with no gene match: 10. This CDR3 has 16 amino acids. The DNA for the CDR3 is TGTGCCACCAGTGAACTTCTAGCGGGAGTTATTGACGAGCAGTACTTC. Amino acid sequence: CATSELLAGVIDEQYF.

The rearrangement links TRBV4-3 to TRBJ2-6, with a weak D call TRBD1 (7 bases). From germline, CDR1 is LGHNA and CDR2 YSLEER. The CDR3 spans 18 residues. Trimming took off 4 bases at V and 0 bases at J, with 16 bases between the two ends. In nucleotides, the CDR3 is TGCGCCAGCAGCCTCCGGGGGACAGCGAACTCTGGGGCCAACGTCCTGACTTTC. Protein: CASSLRGTANSGANVLTF.

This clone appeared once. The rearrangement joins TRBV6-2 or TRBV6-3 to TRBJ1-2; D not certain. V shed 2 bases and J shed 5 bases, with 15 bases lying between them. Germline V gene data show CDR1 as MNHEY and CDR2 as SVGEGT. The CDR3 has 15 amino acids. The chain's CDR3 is CASSYPDYIGYGYTF. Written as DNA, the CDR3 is TGTGCCAGCAGTTACCCGGACTACATTGGGTATGGCTACACCTTC.

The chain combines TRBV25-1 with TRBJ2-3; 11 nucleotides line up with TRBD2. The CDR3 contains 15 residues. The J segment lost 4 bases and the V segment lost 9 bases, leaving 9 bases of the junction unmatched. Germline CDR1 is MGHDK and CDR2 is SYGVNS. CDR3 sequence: CASRIAGGPSDTQYF. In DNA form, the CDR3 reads TGTGCCAGTCGGATAGCGGGGGGGCCGTCAGATACGCAGTATTTT.

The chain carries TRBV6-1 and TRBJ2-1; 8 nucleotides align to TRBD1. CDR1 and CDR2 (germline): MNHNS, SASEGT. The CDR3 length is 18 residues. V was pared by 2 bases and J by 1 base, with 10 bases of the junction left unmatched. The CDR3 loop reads CASSESPTGVGSYNEQFF. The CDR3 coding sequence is TGTGCCAGCAGTGAATCTCCGACAGGGGTCGGTTCCTACAATGAGCAGTTCTTC.

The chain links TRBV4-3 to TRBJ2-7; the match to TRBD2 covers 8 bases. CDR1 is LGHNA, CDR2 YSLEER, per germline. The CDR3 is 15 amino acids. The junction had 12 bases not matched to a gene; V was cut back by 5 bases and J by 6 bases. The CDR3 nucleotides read TGCGCCAGCAGCAGGTCGACGGGAGGGCCGAGCGAGCAGTACTTC. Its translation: CASSRSTGGPSEQYF.

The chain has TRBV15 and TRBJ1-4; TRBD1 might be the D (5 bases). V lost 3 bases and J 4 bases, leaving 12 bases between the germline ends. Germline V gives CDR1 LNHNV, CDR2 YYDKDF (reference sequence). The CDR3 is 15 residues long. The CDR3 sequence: CATSSERGGNEKLFF. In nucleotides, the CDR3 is TGTGCCACCAGCAGCGAACGGGGGGGTAATGAAAAACTGTTTTTT.

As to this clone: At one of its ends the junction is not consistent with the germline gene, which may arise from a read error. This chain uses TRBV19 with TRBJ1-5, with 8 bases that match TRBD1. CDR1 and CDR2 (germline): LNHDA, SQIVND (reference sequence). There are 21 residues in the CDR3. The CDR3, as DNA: TGTGCCTGTAGTATAGTTTTACGACGACAGGGGATGTCGAGGACGGGTCAGCCCCAGCATTTT. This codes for CACSIVLRRQGMSRTGQPQHF. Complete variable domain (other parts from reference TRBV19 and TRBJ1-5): DGGITQSPKYLFRKEGQNVTLSCEQNLNHDAMYWYRQDPGQGLRLIYYSQIVNDFQKGDIAEGYSVSREKKESFPLTVTSAQKNPTAFYLCACSIVLRRQGMSRTGQPQHFGDGTRLSIL.

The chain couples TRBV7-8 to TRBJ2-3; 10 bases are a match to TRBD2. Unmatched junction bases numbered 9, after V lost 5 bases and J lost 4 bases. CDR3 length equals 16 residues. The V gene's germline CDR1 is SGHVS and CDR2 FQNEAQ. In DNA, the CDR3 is TGTGCCAGCAGCCCCCGAAGAGCGGGGGGGTCAGATACGCAGTATTTT. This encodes CASSPRRAGGSDTQYF. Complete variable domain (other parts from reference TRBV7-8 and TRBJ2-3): GAGVSQSPRYKVAKRGQDVALRCDPISGHVSLFWYQQALGQGPEFLTYFQNEAQLDKSGLPSDRFFAERPEGSVSTLKIQRTQQEDSAVYLCASSPRRAGGSDTQYFGPGTRLTVL.

CDR3: CSVGAGHTEAFF. The CDR3 DNA follows: TGCAGCGTTGGAGCAGGGCACACTGAAGCTTTCTTT. The J gene is TRBJ1-1, the V gene TRBV29-1, with D tentatively TRBD1 (5 bases). Between the trimmed V and J ends, which lost 4 bases and 3 bases, there was a span of 9 bases. Germline CDR1 SQVTM, CDR2 ANQGSEA. The CDR3 is 12 residues long.

CDR3 DNA sequence: TGTGCCTCCGGGGGCTCCTACGAGCAGTACTTC. This gives the protein CASGGSYEQYF. The rearrangement joins TRBV27 to TRBJ2-7; perhaps TRBD2 as D (6 bases). CDR1 is MNHEY and CDR2 is SMNVEV in the germline V gene (reference sequence). The CDR3 extends over 11 amino acids. V was shortened by 11 bases and J by 0 bases, with 8 bases between the two germline ends.

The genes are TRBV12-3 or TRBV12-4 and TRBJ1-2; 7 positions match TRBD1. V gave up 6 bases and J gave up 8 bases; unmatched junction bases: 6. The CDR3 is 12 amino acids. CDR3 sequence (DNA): TGTGCCAGCAGACAGGGGATGGGGGGCTACACCTTC. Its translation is CASRQGMGGYTF.

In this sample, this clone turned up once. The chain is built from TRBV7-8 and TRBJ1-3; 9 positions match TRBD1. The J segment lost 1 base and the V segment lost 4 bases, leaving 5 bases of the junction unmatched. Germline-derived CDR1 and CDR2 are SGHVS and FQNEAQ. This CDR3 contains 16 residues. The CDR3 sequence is CASSSRTGVSGNTIYF. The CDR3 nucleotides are TGTGCCAGCAGCTCAAGGACAGGGGTGTCTGGAAACACCATATATTTT.

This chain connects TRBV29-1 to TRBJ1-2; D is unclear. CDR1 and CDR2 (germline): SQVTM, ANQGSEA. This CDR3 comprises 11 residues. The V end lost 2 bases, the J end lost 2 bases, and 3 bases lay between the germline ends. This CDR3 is CSVEFNYGYTF. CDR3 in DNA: TGCAGCGTTGAATTCAACTATGGCTACACCTTC. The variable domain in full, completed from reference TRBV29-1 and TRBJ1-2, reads SAVISQKPSRDICQRGTSLTIQCQVDSQVTMMFWYRQQPGQSLTLIATANQGSEATYESGFVIDKFPISRPNLTFSTLTVSNMSPEDSSIYLCSVEFNYGYTFGSGTRLTVV.

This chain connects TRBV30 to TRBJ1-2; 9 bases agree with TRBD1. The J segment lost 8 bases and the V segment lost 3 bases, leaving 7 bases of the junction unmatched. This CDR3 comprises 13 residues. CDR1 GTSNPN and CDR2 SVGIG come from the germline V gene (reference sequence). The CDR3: CAWRGQGGNGYTF. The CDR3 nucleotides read TGTGCCTGGAGGGGACAGGGAGGGAACGGCTACACCTTC.

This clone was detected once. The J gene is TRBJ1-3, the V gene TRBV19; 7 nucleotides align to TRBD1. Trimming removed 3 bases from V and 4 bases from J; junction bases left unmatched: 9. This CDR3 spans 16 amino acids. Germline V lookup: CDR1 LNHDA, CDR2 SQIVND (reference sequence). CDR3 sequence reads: CASSIAATGLGNTIYF. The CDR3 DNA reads TGTGCCAGTAGTATCGCAGCGACAGGGTTGGGAAACACCATATATTTT.

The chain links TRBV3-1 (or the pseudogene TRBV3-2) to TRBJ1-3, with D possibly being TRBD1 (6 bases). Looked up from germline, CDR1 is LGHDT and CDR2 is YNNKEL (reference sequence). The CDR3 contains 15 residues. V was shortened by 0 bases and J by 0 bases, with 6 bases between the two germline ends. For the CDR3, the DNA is TGTGCCAGCAGCCAAGAACAGGGCTCTGGAAACACCATATATTTT. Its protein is CASSQEQGSGNTIYF.

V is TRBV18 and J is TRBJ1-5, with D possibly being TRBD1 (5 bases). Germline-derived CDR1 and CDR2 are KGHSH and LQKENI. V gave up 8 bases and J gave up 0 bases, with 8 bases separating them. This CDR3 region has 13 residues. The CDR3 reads CASRQISNQPQHF. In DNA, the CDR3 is TGTGCCAGCAGACAGATTAGCAATCAGCCCCAGCATTTT. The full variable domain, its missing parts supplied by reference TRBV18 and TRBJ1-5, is NAGVMQNPRHLVRRRGQEARLRCSPMKGHSHVYWYRQLPEEGLKFMVYLQKENIIDESGMPKERFSAEFPKEGPSILRIQQVVRGDSAAYFCASRQISNQPQHFGDGTRLSIL.

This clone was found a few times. The CDR3 here is CASSGVRGETQYF. For the CDR3, the DNA is TGTGCCAGCAGTGGAGTTAGGGGAGAGACCCAGTACTTC. The genes are TRBV2 and TRBJ2-5; D may be TRBD1 (5 bases). This CDR3 has 13 amino acids. The germline CDR1 and CDR2 sequences are SNHLY and FYNNEI. V lost 4 bases and J lost 4, with 10 bases in between.

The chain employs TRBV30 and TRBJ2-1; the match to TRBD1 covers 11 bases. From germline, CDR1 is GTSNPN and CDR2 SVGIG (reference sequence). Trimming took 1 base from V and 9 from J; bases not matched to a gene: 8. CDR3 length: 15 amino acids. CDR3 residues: CAWSAGTGGFSEQFF. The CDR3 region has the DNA TGTGCCTGGAGTGCGGGGACAGGGGGTTTCAGTGAGCAGTTCTTC. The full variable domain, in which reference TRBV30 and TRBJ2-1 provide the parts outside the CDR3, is SQTIHQWPATLVQPVGSPLSLECTVEGTSNPNLYWYRQAAGRGLQLLFYSVGIGQISSEVPQNLSASRPQDRQFILSSKKLLLSDSGFYLCAWSAGTGGFSEQFFGPGTRLTVL.

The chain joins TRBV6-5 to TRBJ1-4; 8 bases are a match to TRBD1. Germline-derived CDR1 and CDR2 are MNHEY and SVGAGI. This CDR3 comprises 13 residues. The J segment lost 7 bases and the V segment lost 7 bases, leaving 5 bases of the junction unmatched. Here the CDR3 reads CASKDRVGEKLFF. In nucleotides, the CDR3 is TGTGCCAGCAAGGACAGGGTTGGTGAAAAACTGTTTTTT.

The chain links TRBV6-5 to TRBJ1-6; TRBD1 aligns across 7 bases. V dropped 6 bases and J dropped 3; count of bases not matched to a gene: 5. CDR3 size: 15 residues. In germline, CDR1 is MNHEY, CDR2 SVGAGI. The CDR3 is CASRPDRVYNSPLHF. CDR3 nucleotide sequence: TGTGCCAGCAGGCCTGACAGGGTCTATAATTCACCCCTCCACTTT.

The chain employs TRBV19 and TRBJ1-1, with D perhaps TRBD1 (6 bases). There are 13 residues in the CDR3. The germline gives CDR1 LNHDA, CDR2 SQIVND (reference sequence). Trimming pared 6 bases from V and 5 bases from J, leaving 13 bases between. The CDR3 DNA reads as TGTGCCAGTAGACGTTCAGGGGAAACTGAAGCTTTCTTT. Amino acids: CASRRSGETEAFF.

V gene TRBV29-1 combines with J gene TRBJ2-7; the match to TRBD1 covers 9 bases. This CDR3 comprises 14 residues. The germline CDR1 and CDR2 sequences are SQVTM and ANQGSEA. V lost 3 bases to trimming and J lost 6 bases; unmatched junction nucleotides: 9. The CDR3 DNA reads TGCAGCGTTGACGGGGGACAGGGTATTGGCGAGCAGTACTTC. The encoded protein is CSVDGGQGIGEQYF.

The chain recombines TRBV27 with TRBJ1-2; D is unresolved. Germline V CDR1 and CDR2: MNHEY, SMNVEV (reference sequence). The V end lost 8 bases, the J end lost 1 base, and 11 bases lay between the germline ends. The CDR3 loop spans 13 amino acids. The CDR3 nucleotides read TGTGCCAGCGCCACCGGGCTTAACTATGGCTACACCTTC. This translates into CASATGLNYGYTF.

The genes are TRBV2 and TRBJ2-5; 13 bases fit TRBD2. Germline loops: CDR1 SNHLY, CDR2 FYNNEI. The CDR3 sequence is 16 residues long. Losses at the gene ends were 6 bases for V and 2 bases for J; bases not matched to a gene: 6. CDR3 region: CASRRTSGGGQETQYF. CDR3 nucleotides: TGTGCCAGCAGGAGGACTAGCGGGGGAGGGCAAGAGACCCAGTACTTC.

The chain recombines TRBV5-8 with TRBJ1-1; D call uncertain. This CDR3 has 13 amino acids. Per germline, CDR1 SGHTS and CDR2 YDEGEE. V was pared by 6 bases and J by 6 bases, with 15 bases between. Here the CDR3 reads CASIIRSSAEAFF. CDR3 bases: TGTGCCAGCATCATAAGGAGTTCCGCTGAAGCTTTCTTT.

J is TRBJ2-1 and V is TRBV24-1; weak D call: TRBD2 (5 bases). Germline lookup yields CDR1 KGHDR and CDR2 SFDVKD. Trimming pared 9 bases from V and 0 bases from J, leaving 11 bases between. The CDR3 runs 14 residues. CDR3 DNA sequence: TGTGCCACCTCCATAGCGAGCTCCTACAATGAGCAGTTCTTC. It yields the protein CATSIASSYNEQFF.